These 17 T cell receptor beta chains originate from one sample sequenced in a study of blood T cells in healthy people across ages. A second about 7 to 12 cycle PCR used barcoded and J-beta primers. From the 5' RACE reads, TCRdb called clonotypes with MiXCR, one entry per CDR3 protein. Counted here are roughly 860,000 distinct CDR3 sequences, less than 80% occurring once; the ten biggest clones make up about 27%. Sequencing was done on a sample of blood. The source of these receptors is a man aged 30 to 45 in good health.

V gene TRBV6-6 combines with J gene TRBJ2-5; a possible D gene is TRBD1 (6 bases). Germline V CDR1 and CDR2: MNHNY, SVGAGI (reference sequence). V was clipped by 2 bases and J by 3 bases, with 13 bases between them. This CDR3 has 15 residues. CDR3 amino acids: CASSYLGGQKETQYF. The CDR3 nucleotides are TGTGCCAGCAGTTACCTGGGCGGACAGAAAGAGACCCAGTACTTC.

With respect to this clonotype: The junction departs from the called germline gene at one end, perhaps through a read error. The gene calls are TRBV5-6 and TRBJ1-6, with D uncertain. The CDR3 consists of 16 residues. The germline CDR1 and CDR2 sequences are SGHDT and YYEEEE. The CDR3 bases are TGTGCCAGCAGCTTCGCGGGAGGCTCCCATAATTCACCCCTCCACTTT. This codes for CASSFAGGSHNSPLHF.

The chain employs TRBV6-6 and TRBJ1-5; 10 bases agree with TRBD1. Germline values: CDR1 MNHNY, CDR2 SVGAGI (reference sequence). With 8 bases clipped from V and 5 bases from J, the junction kept 3 bases outside the gene matches. This CDR3 spans 13 amino acids. The chain's CDR3 is CASVGQGDQPQHF. The CDR3 DNA reads TGTGCCAGCGTAGGACAGGGGGATCAGCCCCAGCATTTT.

This sequence joins TRBV4-3 and TRBJ2-2, with 7 nucleotides matching TRBD2. The junction had 13 bases not matched to a gene; V was cut back by 5 bases and J by 1 base. Germline CDR1 LGHNA, CDR2 YSLEER. The CDR3 consists of 18 residues. The CDR3, as DNA: TGCGCCAGCAGCAGCCAAGTTGGGGAGGGACGGAACACCGGGGAGCTGTTTTTT. Its translation is CASSSQVGEGRNTGELFF.

This clonotype was counted ten times or more. The V and J genes are TRBV2 and TRBJ2-7, with D possibly matching TRBD2 (6 bases). V was trimmed by 3 bases and J by 6 bases, leaving 12 bases between them. Germline V CDR1 and CDR2: SNHLY, FYNNEI. This CDR3 contains 13 residues. CDR3 residues: CASSDGQGGEQYF. CDR3 sequence (DNA): TGTGCCAGCAGTGACGGGCAGGGAGGCGAGCAGTACTTC.

About this clonotype: An end of the junction differs from the germline gene, which may be a read error. This chain connects TRBV28 to TRBJ2-7; a possible D gene is TRBD1 (6 bases). The CDR3 loop spans 14 amino acids. Germline CDR1 MDHEN, CDR2 SYDVKM. The DNA for the CDR3 is TGTGCCGGCAGTTTAAAACAGGGTGATTACGAGCAGTACTTC. Encoded protein: CAGSLKQGDYEQYF.

The chain joins TRBV14 to TRBJ2-7; maybe TRBD1 (6 bases). Germline-derived CDR1 and CDR2 are SGHDN and FVKESK. V was trimmed by 4 bases and J by 5 bases, leaving 18 bases between them. The CDR3 has 15 residues. The CDR3 reads CASSPQRQGSHEQYF. The CDR3 coding sequence is TGTGCCAGCAGCCCCCAACGGCAGGGGTCCCACGAGCAGTACTTC. The variable domain in full, with the rest retrieved from reference TRBV14 and TRBJ2-7, is EAGVTQFPSHSVIEKGQTVTLRCDPISGHDNLYWYRRVMGKEIKFLLHFVKESKQDESGMPNNRFLAERTGGTYSTLKVQPAELEDSGVYFCASSPQRQGSHEQYFGPGTRLTVT.

The chain's CDR3 is CASSNVHRGFTYEQYF. CDR3 nucleotide sequence: TGTGCCAGCAGCAACGTTCACAGGGGTTTTACCTACGAGCAGTACTTC. The chain employs TRBV21-1 and TRBJ2-7; the table gives TRBD1 as D, unverified against the DNA. TRBV21-1 is designated a pseudogene. The CDR3 contains 16 residues.

The chain has TRBV12-3 or TRBV12-4 and TRBJ2-6, with D possibly matching TRBD2 (6 bases). Trimming left V 6 bases short and J 4 bases short, with 10 bases between. The CDR3 is 14 amino acids. The CDR3 region is CASRIGGGANVLTF. CDR3 nucleotide sequence: TGTGCCAGCAGGATCGGAGGGGGGGCCAACGTCCTGACTTTC.

The chain joins TRBV29-1 to TRBJ1-2; tentatively, D is TRBD1 (6 bases). Trimming removed 4 bases from V and 8 bases from J, with 8 bases in between. This CDR3 contains 10 residues. Germline V gene data show CDR1 as SQVTM and CDR2 as ANQGSEA. The CDR3 region is CSVAGAGYTF. The CDR3 DNA reads as TGCAGCGTTGCAGGGGCCGGCTACACCTTC. The full variable domain, its missing parts supplied by reference TRBV29-1 and TRBJ1-2, is SAVISQKPSRDICQRGTSLTIQCQVDSQVTMMFWYRQQPGQSLTLIATANQGSEATYESGFVIDKFPISRPNLTFSTLTVSNMSPEDSSIYLCSVAGAGYTFGSGTRLTVV.

V and J are TRBV15 and TRBJ2-5; D is uncertain. Trimming removed 2 bases at V and 5 bases at J, with 9 bases between. CDR3 length: 13 residues. Germline loops: CDR1 LNHNV, CDR2 YYDKDF (reference sequence). The CDR3 DNA is TGTGCCACCAGCAGACCGCCGAGTGAGACCCAGTACTTC. It is translated as CATSRPPSETQYF.

V gene TRBV6-5 combines with J gene TRBJ2-1, with 7 bases that match TRBD1. The CDR3 runs to 14 residues. CDR1 MNHEY and CDR2 SVGAGI come from the germline V gene. Losses at the gene ends were 6 bases for V and 5 bases for J; bases not matched to a gene: 7. CDR3 sequence reads: CASSPWGTDNEQFF. CDR3 in DNA: TGTGCCAGCAGCCCCTGGGGGACAGACAATGAGCAGTTCTTC.

This clonotype was detected only a few times. The chain combines TRBV9 with TRBJ2-1, with 7 bases lining up with TRBD2. In germline, CDR1 is SGDLS, CDR2 YYNGEE. The CDR3 sequence is 17 residues long. Trimming took 3 bases from V and 5 from J; bases not matched to a gene: 14. Here the CDR3 DNA reads TGTGCCAGCAGCGATGGGGGGGGGACTAACCTAAACAATGAGCAGTTCTTC. It yields the protein CASSDGGGTNLNNEQFF.

CDR3 sequence: CASSPRAGDYSYEQYF. CDR3 nucleotides: TGTGCCAGCAGCCCCCGCGCAGGGGATTATTCCTACGAGCAGTACTTC. This chain joins TRBV9 and TRBJ2-7; possibly TRBD1 for D (6 bases). Between the trimmed V and J ends, which lost 4 bases and 1 base, there was a span of 18 bases. Germline assignment: CDR1 SGDLS and CDR2 YYNGEE. This CDR3 has 16 residues.

The V and J genes are TRBV7-9 and TRBJ2-1; TRBD2 matches at 13 bases. V shed 5 bases and J 2 bases; nucleotides not matched to a gene: 12. The germline gives CDR1 SEHNR, CDR2 FQNEAQ (reference sequence). The CDR3 is made up of 19 amino acids. As DNA, the CDR3 is TGTGCCAGCAGCAACCGACTAGCGGGGGGCCCCTCGACCTACAATGAGCAGTTCTTC. This sequence encodes CASSNRLAGGPSTYNEQFF.

The chain carries TRBV4-1 and TRBJ2-1; 12 bases agree with TRBD2. CDR1 and CDR2 from the germline V gene are MGHRA and YSYEKL. Losses at the gene ends were 1 base for V and 9 bases for J; bases not matched to a gene: 7. This CDR3 region has 16 residues. This chain's CDR3 is CASSQGGGLAGIEQFF. CDR3 coding DNA: TGCGCCAGCAGCCAAGGGGGTGGACTAGCGGGGATTGAGCAGTTCTTC.

This clonotype has just one count. The rearrangement joins TRBV12-3 or TRBV12-4 to TRBJ2-4, with TRBD2 matching 9 bases. The CDR3 spans 14 residues. V was pared by 3 bases and J by 13 bases, with 10 bases of the junction left unmatched. CDR3: CASSLGLAGSGQYF. The DNA for the CDR3 is TGTGCCAGCAGTTTGGGGCTAGCGGGGAGCGGGCAGTACTTC.